The source of this T cell receptor (beta chain) is a study of T cell changes during pregnancy in multiple sclerosis. This table comes from immunoSEQ multiplex PCR, and its TCRdb copy is limited to in-frame clones, with some not included. The repertoire holds tens of thousands of clones, with more than 80% as singletons. This CDR3 is 12 amino acids long. Trimming shortened V by 4 bases and J by 4 bases, and 7 bases separated the two germline ends. CDR1 and CDR2 (germline): MNHNS, SASEGT. This specimen consisted of peripheral blood, obtained in the second trimester of pregnancy. The source is a female donor with multiple sclerosis, enrolled in a pregnancy study. The chain links TRBV6-1 to TRBJ2-5; no reliable D call. As DNA, the CDR3 is TGTGCCAGCAGTGGCCTGCGAGAGACCCAGTACTTC. It translates to CASSGLRETQYF.